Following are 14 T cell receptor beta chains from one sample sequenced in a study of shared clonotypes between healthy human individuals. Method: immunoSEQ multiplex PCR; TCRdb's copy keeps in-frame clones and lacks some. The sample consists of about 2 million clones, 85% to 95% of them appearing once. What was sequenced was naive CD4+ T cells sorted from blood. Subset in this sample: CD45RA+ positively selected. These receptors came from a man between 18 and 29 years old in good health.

The chain's CDR3 is CASSLAAELRQPQHF. CDR3 sequence (DNA): TGTGCCAGCAGCTTAGCGGCGGAGTTACGGCAGCCCCAGCATTTT. The V call is TRBV7-2, the J call TRBJ1-5; D gene unclear. V was trimmed by 0 bases and J by 7 bases, leaving 13 bases between them. The V gene's germline CDR1 is SGHTA and CDR2 FQGNSA. The CDR3 contains 15 residues.

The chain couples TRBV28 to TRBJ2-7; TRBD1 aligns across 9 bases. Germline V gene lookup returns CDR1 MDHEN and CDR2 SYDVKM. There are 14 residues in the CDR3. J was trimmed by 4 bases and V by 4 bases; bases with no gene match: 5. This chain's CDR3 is CASSSGTGSYEQYF. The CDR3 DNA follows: TGTGCCAGCAGTTCCGGGACAGGGTCTTACGAGCAGTACTTC.

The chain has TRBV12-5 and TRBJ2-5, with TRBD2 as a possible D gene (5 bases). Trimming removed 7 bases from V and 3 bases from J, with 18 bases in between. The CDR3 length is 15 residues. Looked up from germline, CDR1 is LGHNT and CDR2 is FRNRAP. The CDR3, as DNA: TGTGCTAGTGCCCCGGGGAGCGGATATAAAGAGACCCAGTACTTC. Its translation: CASAPGSGYKETQYF. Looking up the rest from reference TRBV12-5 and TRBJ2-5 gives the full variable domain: DARVTQTPRHKVTEMGQEVTMRCQPILGHNTVFWYRQTMMQGLELLAYFRNRAPLDDSGMPKDRFSAEMPDATLATLKIQPSEPRDSAVYFCASAPGSGYKETQYFGPGTRLLVL.

CDR3 protein: CASSYATGELFF. The CDR3 coding sequence is TGTGCCAGCAGTTACGCGACCGGGGAGCTGTTTTTT. The gene calls are TRBV6-5 and TRBJ2-2, with D uncertain. Germline values: CDR1 MNHEY, CDR2 SVGAGI. V shed 2 bases and J shed 5 bases, with 3 bases lying between them. The CDR3 spans 12 residues.

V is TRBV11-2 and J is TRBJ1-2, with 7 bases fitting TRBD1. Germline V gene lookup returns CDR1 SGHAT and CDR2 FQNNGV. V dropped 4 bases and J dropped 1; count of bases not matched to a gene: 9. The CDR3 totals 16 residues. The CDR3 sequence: CASSSLEGAHNYGYTF. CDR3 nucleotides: TGTGCCAGCAGCTCCCTGGAGGGGGCGCATAACTATGGCTACACCTTC.

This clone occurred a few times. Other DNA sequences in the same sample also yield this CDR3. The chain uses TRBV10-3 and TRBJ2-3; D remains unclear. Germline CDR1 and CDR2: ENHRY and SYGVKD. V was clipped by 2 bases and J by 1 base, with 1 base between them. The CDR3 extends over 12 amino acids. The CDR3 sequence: CAISEGTDTQYF. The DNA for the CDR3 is TGTGCCATCAGTGAGGGCACAGATACGCAGTATTTT.

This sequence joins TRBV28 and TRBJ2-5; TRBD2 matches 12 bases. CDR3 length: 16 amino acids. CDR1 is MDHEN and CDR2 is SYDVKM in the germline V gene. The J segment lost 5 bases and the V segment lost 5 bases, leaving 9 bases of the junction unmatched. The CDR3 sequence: CASSTRLAGAQETQYF. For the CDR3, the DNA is TGTGCCAGCAGTACCAGACTAGCGGGGGCTCAGGAGACCCAGTACTTC.

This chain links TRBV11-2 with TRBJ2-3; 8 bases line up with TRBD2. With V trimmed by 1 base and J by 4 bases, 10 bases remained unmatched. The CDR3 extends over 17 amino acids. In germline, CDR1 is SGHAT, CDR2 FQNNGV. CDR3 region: CASSLAVGGGPPDTQYF. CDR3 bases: TGTGCCAGCAGCTTAGCGGTCGGCGGGGGGCCCCCAGATACGCAGTATTTT.

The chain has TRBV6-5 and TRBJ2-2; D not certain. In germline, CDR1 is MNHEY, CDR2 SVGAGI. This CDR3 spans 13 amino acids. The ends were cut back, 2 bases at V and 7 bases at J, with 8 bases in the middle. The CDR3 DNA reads TGTGCCAGCAGTTACCAATTTGTCGGGGAGCTGTTTTTT. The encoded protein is CASSYQFVGELFF.

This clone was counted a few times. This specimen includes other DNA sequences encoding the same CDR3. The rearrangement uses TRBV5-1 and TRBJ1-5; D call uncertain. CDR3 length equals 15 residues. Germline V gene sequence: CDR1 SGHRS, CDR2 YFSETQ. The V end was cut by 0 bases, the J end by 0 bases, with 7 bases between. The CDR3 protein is CASSLDGNSNQPQHF. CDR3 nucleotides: TGCGCCAGCAGCTTGGACGGAAATAGCAATCAGCCCCAGCATTTT.

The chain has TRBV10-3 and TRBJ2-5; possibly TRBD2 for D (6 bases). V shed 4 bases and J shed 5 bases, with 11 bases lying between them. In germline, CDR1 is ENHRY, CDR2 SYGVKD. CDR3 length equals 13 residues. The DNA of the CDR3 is TGTGCCATCAGTGCGTCGGGGACTGAGACCCAGTACTTC. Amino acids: CAISASGTETQYF.

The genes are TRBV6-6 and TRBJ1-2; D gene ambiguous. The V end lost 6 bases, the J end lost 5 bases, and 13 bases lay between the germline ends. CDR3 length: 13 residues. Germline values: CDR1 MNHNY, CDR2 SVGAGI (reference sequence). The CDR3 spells CASRPLEVYGYTF. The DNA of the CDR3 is TGTGCCAGCAGACCACTCGAGGTGTATGGCTACACCTTC.

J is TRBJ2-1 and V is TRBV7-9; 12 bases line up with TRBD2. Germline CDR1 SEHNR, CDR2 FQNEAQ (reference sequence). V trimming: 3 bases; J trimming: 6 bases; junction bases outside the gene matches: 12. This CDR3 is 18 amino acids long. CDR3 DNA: TGTGCCAGCAGCTTCGTTGGCGTATCGACTAGCGGGAGCAATGAGCAGTTCTTC. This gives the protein CASSFVGVSTSGSNEQFF.

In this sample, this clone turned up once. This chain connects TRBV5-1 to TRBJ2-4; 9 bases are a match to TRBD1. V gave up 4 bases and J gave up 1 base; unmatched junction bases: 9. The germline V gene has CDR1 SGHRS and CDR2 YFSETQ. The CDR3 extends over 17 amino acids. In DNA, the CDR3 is TGCGCCAGCAGCCCAAGCCTACAGGGGGCTGCCAAAAACATTCAGTACTTC. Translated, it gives CASSPSLQGAAKNIQYF.